Shown below are 23 T cell receptor beta chains from a single sample sequenced in a study of beta chain features in type 1 diabetes. Sequencing targeted expressed TCRB transcripts, as all isolated RNA had been reverse transcribed. The method was immunoSEQ multiplex PCR; TCRdb's version includes in-frame clones alone and lacks a portion of them. Of 150,000 or so clones in the sample, 11% were seen once. Sequenced: central memory CD4+ T cells from blood. These receptors came from a man aged 18 to 29 in good health.

The V call is TRBV5-4, the J call TRBJ1-1; 8 bases line up with TRBD1. V was clipped by 4 bases and J by 1 base; unmatched bases: 12. Germline CDR1 and CDR2: SGHNT and YYREEE (reference sequence). The CDR3 length is 17 residues. This CDR3 reads CASSPPGQARRNTEAFF. CDR3 nucleotides: TGTGCCAGCAGCCCTCCGGGACAGGCCCGAAGGAACACTGAAGCTTTCTTT.

The V call is TRBV5-1, the J call TRBJ2-1; 7 bases map to TRBD1. CDR1 is SGHRS, CDR2 YFSETQ, per germline. This CDR3 region has 16 residues. The junction had 7 bases not matched to a gene; V was cut back by 4 bases and J by 0 bases. The CDR3 here is CASSRQGQSSYNEQFF. The CDR3 DNA reads TGCGCCAGCAGCAGACAGGGCCAGAGCTCCTACAATGAGCAGTTCTTC.

In its sample, this clone was seen a few times. The rearrangement links TRBV28 to TRBJ2-7; no reliable D call. V was shortened by 8 bases and J by 3 bases, with 11 bases between the two germline ends. This CDR3 region has 12 residues. CDR1 MDHEN and CDR2 SYDVKM come from the germline V gene. The CDR3 spells CASRLGLYEQYF. In DNA form, the CDR3 reads TGTGCCAGCCGGCTAGGGCTCTACGAGCAGTACTTC.

Only a few counts were recorded for this clone. Here the CDR3 DNA reads TGTGCCAGCAGCTCAGGGGTAGGCACTGAAGCTTTCTTT. Amino acid sequence: CASSSGVGTEAFF. The chain links TRBV13 to TRBJ1-1; possible D gene TRBD1, 6 bases. The V gene lost 4 bases and the J gene lost 4 bases, with 10 bases spanning the gap. This CDR3 has 13 amino acids. The germline V gene has CDR1 PRHDT and CDR2 FYEKMQ (reference sequence).

This clone was observed many times. The chain joins TRBV7-8 to TRBJ2-4; D is undetermined. Germline-derived CDR1 and CDR2 are SGHVS and FQNEAQ. The V end was cut by 0 bases, the J end by 11 bases, with 11 bases between. This CDR3 is built from 13 residues. In DNA form, the CDR3 reads TGTGCCAGCAGCTTAGCTGGTGAAACGGTTCAGTACTTC. It specifies CASSLAGETVQYF.

This clone was counted between two and nine times. V usage is TRBV9 and J usage is TRBJ1-4; D not certain. CDR1 and CDR2 from the germline V gene are SGDLS and YYNGEE. The CDR3 has 12 amino acids. V was trimmed by 7 bases and J by 2 bases, leaving 6 bases between them. DNA of the CDR3: TGTGCCAGCTCGAAGACTAATGAAAAACTGTTTTTT. Its protein product is CASSKTNEKLFF.

This clone appeared a few times. The chain has TRBV29-1 and TRBJ2-1; unclear D gene. V dropped 7 bases and J dropped 5 bases, with 6 bases sitting between them. The CDR3 sequence is 10 residues long. Looked up from germline, CDR1 is SQVTM and CDR2 is ANQGSEA. The chain's CDR3 is CSAHHNEQFF. For the CDR3, the DNA is TGCAGCGCCCACCACAATGAGCAGTTCTTC.

This clone was seen only a few times. This clone may be a read error of a much larger clone one base away. The chain links TRBV4-2 to TRBJ2-2, with 9 nucleotides matching TRBD1. Germline V CDR1 and CDR2: LGHNA, YNFKEQ. The ends lost 3 bases at V and 0 bases at J; junction bases unmatched: 5. The length of the CDR3 is 17 residues. The CDR3 region has the DNA TGTGCCAGCAGCCATCCCGACAGGGGGTCGAACACCGGGGAGCTGTTTTTT. Residues: CASSHPDRGSNTGELFF.

This clone was seen a few times. Within the sample, other DNA sequences also encode this same CDR3. CDR3 nucleotides: TGCGCCAGCAGCCGGGACAGGGCGTACGAGCAGTACTTC. Protein: CASSRDRAYEQYF. The rearrangement joins TRBV4-3 to TRBJ2-7; 9 bases map to TRBD1. The V gene's germline CDR1 is LGHNA and CDR2 YSLEER. CDR3 length: 13 residues. After removal of 4 bases from V and 4 bases from J, the junction contained 2 bases not matched to a gene.

The chain links TRBV29-1 to TRBJ1-2; D uncertain. V was pared by 3 bases and J by 3 bases, with 14 bases between. This CDR3 comprises 14 residues. CDR1 SQVTM and CDR2 ANQGSEA come from the germline V gene. CDR3: CSVEKQRIDYGYTF. The CDR3 DNA reads as TGCAGCGTTGAGAAACAGAGGATAGACTATGGCTACACCTTC.

The CDR3 DNA sequence: TGTGCCAGCAGCCGCCCACCCTACGAGCAGTACTTC. Protein product: CASSRPPYEQYF. The chain carries TRBV28 and TRBJ2-7; D unresolved. The CDR3 extends over 12 amino acids. From germline, CDR1 is MDHEN and CDR2 SYDVKM. V lost 6 bases and J 2 bases, leaving 8 bases between the germline ends.

This clone was counted at least ten times. The chain employs TRBV27 and TRBJ2-7; TRBD2 matches 10 bases. V lost 6 bases, J lost 3 bases, and 8 bases stayed unmatched. Germline CDR1 MNHEY, CDR2 SMNVEV (reference sequence). CDR3 length: 15 residues. The CDR3 here is CASSKAPSGSYEQYF. CDR3 coding DNA: TGTGCCAGCAGCAAAGCACCTAGCGGGAGCTACGAGCAGTACTTC.

This sequence joins TRBV4-1 and TRBJ2-5; D may be TRBD2 (5 bases). The CDR3 is made up of 15 amino acids. From germline, CDR1 is MGHRA and CDR2 YSYEKL. V was pared by 2 bases and J by 5 bases, with 15 bases between. CDR3 protein: CASSQIPLARETQYF. The DNA for the CDR3 is TGCGCCAGCAGCCAAATCCCGCTAGCTAGGGAGACCCAGTACTTC.

This clone came up a few times. The chain carries TRBV9 and TRBJ1-1; the D is unclear. Germline values: CDR1 SGDLS, CDR2 YYNGEE. This CDR3 region has 15 residues. The ends were cut back, 0 bases at V and 1 base at J, with 10 bases in the middle. The CDR3 loop is CASSVDPGGNTEAFF. In nucleotides, the CDR3 is TGTGCCAGCAGCGTAGATCCAGGAGGGAACACTGAAGCTTTCTTT.

Turning to this clone: The sample holds other DNA sequences that translate to the same CDR3. The genes are TRBV11-2 and TRBJ2-7, with 7 bases lining up with TRBD2. CDR1 and CDR2 from the germline V gene are SGHAT and FQNNGV. The CDR3 covers 15 residues. Germline trimming cut 1 base from V and 2 bases from J; bases unmatched to any gene: 5. CDR3 residues: CASSLAGGAPYEQYF. The CDR3 DNA follows: TGTGCCAGCAGCTTAGCGGGAGGAGCCCCCTACGAGCAGTACTTC.

This clone has more than one count but fewer than ten. The V and J genes are TRBV7-3 and TRBJ2-5, with 7 bases identical to TRBD1. Germline CDR1 SGHTA, CDR2 FQGTGA. This CDR3 has 15 amino acids. J gave up 5 bases and V 5 bases, and 11 bases lay outside the gene matches. CDR3 loop: CASSPTGVIGETQYF. The CDR3 bases are TGTGCCAGCAGCCCAACAGGGGTCATCGGGGAGACCCAGTACTTC.

This clone was seen a few times. This chain uses TRBV10-3 with TRBJ2-7; D is unresolved. Trimming removed 6 bases at V and 6 bases at J, with 12 bases between. This CDR3 has 12 residues. Germline V lookup: CDR1 ENHRY, CDR2 SYGVKD. The CDR3 region has the DNA TGTGCCATCAGCACAGATATCGGCGAGCAGTACTTC. Protein sequence: CAISTDIGEQYF.

The V gene is TRBV7-6, the J gene TRBJ1-1, with 7 bases lining up with TRBD1. The CDR3 extends over 15 amino acids. CDR1 is SGHVS and CDR2 is FNYEAQ in the germline V gene. J was trimmed by 1 base and V by 2 bases; bases with no gene match: 4. CDR3 sequence reads: CASSLRTGANTEAFF. In DNA form, the CDR3 reads TGTGCCAGCAGCTTAAGGACAGGAGCGAACACTGAAGCTTTCTTT.

This clone was counted a few times. The chain uses TRBV2 and TRBJ1-5; D may be TRBD1 (5 bases). Trimming took off 1 base at V and 4 bases at J, with 11 bases between the two ends. The CDR3 consists of 15 residues. Germline V gene lookup returns CDR1 SNHLY and CDR2 FYNNEI. CDR3 protein: CASSEEGNWNQPQHF. The CDR3 coding sequence is TGTGCCAGCAGTGAAGAGGGGAATTGGAATCAGCCCCAGCATTTT.

In this sample, this clone turned up a few times. The chain is built from TRBV10-3 and TRBJ2-7, with D perhaps matching TRBD1 or TRBD2 (6 bases each). V dropped 7 bases and J dropped 12 bases, with 22 bases sitting between them. The CDR3 spans 13 residues. From germline, CDR1 is ENHRY and CDR2 SYGVKD. This chain's CDR3 is CAITKGGSEASYF. The CDR3 region has the DNA TGTGCCATCACGAAGGGGGGCTCAGAAGCGTCGTACTTC.

This rearrangement joins TRBV7-9 to TRBJ2-7, with a tentative D call TRBD1 (6 bases). This CDR3 is 15 amino acids long. The germline gives CDR1 SEHNR, CDR2 FQNEAQ (reference sequence). V lost 2 bases and J lost 2, with 13 bases in between. The CDR3 sequence is CASSLYREATYEQYF. The CDR3 nucleotides are TGTGCCAGCAGCTTATACAGGGAAGCAACCTACGAGCAGTACTTC.

CDR3: CASNITPGQGPSSLHF. Written as DNA, the CDR3 is TGTGCCAGCAACATAACTCCGGGACAGGGACCTTCTTCCCTCCACTTT. The V and J genes are TRBV9 and TRBJ1-6; 9 nucleotides agree with TRBD1. There are 16 residues in the CDR3. V was clipped by 6 bases and J by 14 bases; unmatched bases: 18. Germline assignment: CDR1 SGDLS and CDR2 YYNGEE.

V usage is TRBV5-1 and J usage is TRBJ1-2; a possible D gene is TRBD1 (5 bases). V lost 0 bases and J 4 bases, leaving 13 bases between the germline ends. Germline lookup yields CDR1 SGHRS and CDR2 YFSETQ. The CDR3 is 15 amino acids. CDR3 nucleotides: TGCGCCAGCAGCTTGGATGCCAGGGCATCCTATGGCTACACCTTC. Residues: CASSLDARASYGYTF.